Each of the 16 T cell receptor beta chains below was sequenced from the same sample in a study of T cells in Graves' hyperthyroidism and ophthalmopathy (dated by TCRdb to the late 2010s). Libraries were constructed by multiplex PCR. Sequencing took place on an Illumina HiSeq 2000. The TCR beta CDR3 regions were amplified from the RNA transcripts. The first round of RT-PCR for the TCR CDR3 was performed with the HTBI primer set and the Qiagen OneStep RT-PCR kit. TCRdb took the public reads, trimmed them with fastp at Q25, ran MiXCR for clone calling and kept in-frame beta chains. Every distinct CDR3 protein forms one entry, paired with its most common genes and DNA. The sample records about 360,000 distinct CDR3 sequences, approximately 13% of which are singletons. Roughly 9.2% of the sample lies in the top ten. Sequences were obtained from blood. The receptor source for this set is a woman under 30 with Graves' hyperthyroidism.

This clonotype has just a few counts. The chain employs TRBV3-1 and TRBJ2-3, with 11 nucleotides matching TRBD2. The CDR3 extends over 15 amino acids. CDR1 is LGHDT and CDR2 is YNNKEL in the germline V gene (reference sequence). J gave up 3 bases and V 2 bases, and 1 base lay outside the gene matches. Written as DNA, the CDR3 is TGTGCCAGCAGCCAAACTAGCGGGGGTACAGATACGCAGTATTTT. This encodes CASSQTSGGTDTQYF.

Remarks on this clonotype: Likely a read error: the CDR3 ends without its conserved phenylalanine or tryptophan. The rearrangement uses TRBV7-2 and TRBJ1-2; 11 positions match TRBD1. Per germline, CDR1 SGHTA and CDR2 FQGNSA. The CDR3 is 16 residues long. V was pared by 0 bases and J by 7 bases, with 7 bases of the junction left unmatched. This CDR3 reads CASSLALDRGLGGYTL. CDR3 nucleotide sequence: TGTGCCAGCAGCTTAGCGCTGGACAGGGGGCTCGGTGGCTACACCCTC.

This clonotype was counted a few times. The chain is built from TRBV19 and TRBJ1-5; D is undetermined. CDR1 LNHDA and CDR2 SQIVND come from the germline V gene (reference sequence). The CDR3 contains 15 residues. V was shortened by 5 bases and J by 1 base, with 12 bases between the two germline ends. CDR3 bases: TGTGCCAGTAGTCCCTGGGCGGCAAGCAATCAGCCCCAGCATTTT. It is translated as CASSPWAASNQPQHF.

There are many counts of this clonotype. V is TRBV6-1 and J is TRBJ1-1; the D gene is possibly TRBD1 (5 bases). CDR1 and CDR2 from the germline V gene are MNHNS and SASEGT. V lost 1 base to trimming and J lost 3 bases, with 18 bases between them. The CDR3 totals 17 residues. The CDR3 loop reads CASSEGYGQGEDTEAFF. The DNA of the CDR3 is TGTGCCAGCAGTGAAGGGTATGGGCAGGGCGAGGACACTGAAGCTTTCTTT.

A remark on this clonotype: One end of the junction does not line up with germline, which may come from a read error. The chain links TRBV5-1 to TRBJ1-2; 8 bases are shared with TRBD1. Germline CDR1 is SGHRS and CDR2 is YFSETQ. The CDR3 extends over 13 amino acids. CDR3 bases: TGCGCCAACAGCTTCGGACAGGGTGAAGGCTACACCTTC. Its translation is CANSFGQGEGYTF.

This clonotype was seen at least ten times. CDR3 in DNA: TGTGCCAGCAGTCTATCCGGGACAGGGGTGGGAGAGCAGTACTTC. Protein product: CASSLSGTGVGEQYF. This chain joins TRBV12-3 or TRBV12-4 and TRBJ2-7; 10 bases map to TRBD1. J lost 7 bases, V lost 5 bases, and 11 bases had no gene match. The CDR3 totals 15 residues.

This clonotype occurred many times. This chain links TRBV3-1 with TRBJ2-3; TRBD2 agrees at 7 bases. Per the germline V gene, CDR1 is LGHDT and CDR2 is YNNKEL (reference sequence). V gave up 4 bases and J gave up 1 base; unmatched junction bases: 2. The CDR3 length is 14 residues. CDR3 sequence: CASSRLARTDTQYF. CDR3 DNA sequence: TGTGCCAGCAGCCGACTAGCCCGCACAGATACGCAGTATTTT.

This clonotype has just one count. The CDR3 loop is CASSFQGGEMPQETQYF. In nucleotides, the CDR3 is TGTGCCAGCAGCTTTCAGGGGGGAGAGATGCCACAAGAGACCCAGTACTTC. The chain employs TRBV7-3 and TRBJ2-5; D is perhaps TRBD1 (7 bases). This CDR3 contains 17 residues. The germline V gene encodes CDR1 SGHTA and CDR2 FQGTGA. V lost 3 bases to trimming and J lost 2 bases, with 19 bases between them.

To note about this clonotype: One base away lies a much larger clone, so this may be a sequencing read error. The chain employs TRBV7-3 and TRBJ1-1; TRBD1 aligns across 11 bases. The CDR3 contains 13 residues. From germline, CDR1 is SGHTA and CDR2 FQGTGA. In nucleotides, the CDR3 is TGTGCCAGCAGCCGGACAGGGGGCACTGAAGCTTCCTTT. As protein: CASSRTGGTEASF.

At least ten counts were recorded for this clonotype. This sequence joins TRBV28 and TRBJ2-5; the D is unclear. Germline assignment: CDR1 MDHEN and CDR2 SYDVKM. The CDR3 length is 14 residues. V was clipped by 3 bases and J by 5 bases, with 13 bases between them. For the CDR3, the DNA is TGTGCCAGCAGTTTCGACATCTCCCAGGAGACCCAGTACTTC. As protein: CASSFDISQETQYF.

Many counts were recorded for this clonotype. CDR3 amino acids: CASSRGDTQYF. The CDR3, as DNA: TGTGCCAGCAGCCGAGGGGATACGCAGTATTTT. V and J are TRBV5-8 and TRBJ2-3; D is perhaps TRBD2 (5 bases). Germline CDR1 reads SGHTS; CDR2 reads YDEGEE. The V gene lost 4 bases and the J gene lost 6 bases, with 6 bases spanning the gap. This CDR3 comprises 11 residues.

This clonotype was seen at least ten times. This chain uses TRBV12-3 or TRBV12-4 with TRBJ2-5; 7 bases are a match to TRBD2. The J segment lost 4 bases and the V segment lost 1 base, leaving 6 bases of the junction unmatched. The CDR3 is 15 amino acids. CDR3 sequence: CASSLGSGAPETQYF. CDR3 nucleotides: TGTGCCAGCAGTTTAGGGAGCGGGGCCCCAGAGACCCAGTACTTC.

The table lists this clonotype with many counts. CDR3 amino acids: CASRFDRINSPLHF. The DNA of the CDR3 is TGTGCCAGCAGATTTGACAGGATTAATTCACCCCTCCACTTT. The genes are TRBV28 and TRBJ1-6; possible D gene TRBD1, 6 bases. Germline V lookup: CDR1 MDHEN, CDR2 SYDVKM. Trimming took off 6 bases at V and 6 bases at J, with 12 bases between the two ends. The CDR3 consists of 14 residues.

The rearrangement links TRBV4-2 to TRBJ1-2; D uncertain. CDR1 is LGHNA, CDR2 YNFKEQ, per germline. V lost 0 bases, J lost 4 bases, and 9 bases lay in between. This CDR3 is 14 amino acids long. The CDR3 nucleotides read TGTGCCAGCAGCCAAGATAAGGGATTCTATGGCTACACCTTC. It is translated as CASSQDKGFYGYTF.

At least ten counts were recorded for this clonotype. V and J are TRBV28 and TRBJ2-7, with D uncertain. Germline V lookup: CDR1 MDHEN, CDR2 SYDVKM. The CDR3 length is 11 residues. The germline V and J ends were trimmed by 3 bases and 5 bases, with 5 bases remaining between them. The CDR3: CASSFLDEQYF. The CDR3 DNA sequence: TGTGCCAGCAGTTTTCTCGACGAGCAGTACTTC.

This chain connects TRBV20-1 to TRBJ2-7; D is ambiguous. The CDR3 covers 17 residues. Trimming took 0 bases from V and 3 from J, leaving 21 bases between them. Germline V lookup: CDR1 DFQATT, CDR2 SNEGSKA (reference sequence). The DNA of the CDR3 is TGCAGTGCTAGAGATCTTAAACCGGCATTGGGGTTCTACGAGCAGTACTTC. Translated, it gives CSARDLKPALGFYEQYF.